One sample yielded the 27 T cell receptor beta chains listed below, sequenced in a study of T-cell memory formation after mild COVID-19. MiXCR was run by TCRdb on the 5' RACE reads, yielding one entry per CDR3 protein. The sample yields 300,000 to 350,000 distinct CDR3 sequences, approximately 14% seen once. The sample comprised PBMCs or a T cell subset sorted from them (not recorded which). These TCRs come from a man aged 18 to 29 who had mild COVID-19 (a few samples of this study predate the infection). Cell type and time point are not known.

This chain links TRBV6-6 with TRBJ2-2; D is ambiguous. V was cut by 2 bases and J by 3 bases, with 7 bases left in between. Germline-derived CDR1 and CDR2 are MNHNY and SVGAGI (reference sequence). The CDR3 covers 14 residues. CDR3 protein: CASSYEHHTGELFF. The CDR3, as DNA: TGTGCCAGCAGTTACGAGCACCACACCGGGGAGCTGTTTTTT.

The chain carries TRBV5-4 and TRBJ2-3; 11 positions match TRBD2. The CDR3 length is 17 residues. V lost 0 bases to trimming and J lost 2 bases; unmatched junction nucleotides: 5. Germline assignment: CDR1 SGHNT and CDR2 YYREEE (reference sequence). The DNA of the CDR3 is TGTGCCAGCAGCTTGGCCGTGACTAGCGGGGTCACAGATACGCAGTATTTT. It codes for CASSLAVTSGVTDTQYF. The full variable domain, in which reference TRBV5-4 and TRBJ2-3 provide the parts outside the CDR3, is ETGVTQSPTHLIKTRGQQVTLRCSSQSGHNTVSWYQQALGQGPQFIFQYYREEENGRGNFPPRFSGLQFPNYSSELNVNALELDDSALYLCASSLAVTSGVTDTQYFGPGTRLTVL.

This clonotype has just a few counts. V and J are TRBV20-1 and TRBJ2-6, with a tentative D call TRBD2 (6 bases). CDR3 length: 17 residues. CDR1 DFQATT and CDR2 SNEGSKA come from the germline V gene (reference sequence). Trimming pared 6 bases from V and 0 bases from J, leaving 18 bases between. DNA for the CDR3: TGCAGTGCGGCCGGCGGGACGGGCCGCTCTGGGGCCAACGTCCTGACTTTC. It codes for CSAAGGTGRSGANVLTF.

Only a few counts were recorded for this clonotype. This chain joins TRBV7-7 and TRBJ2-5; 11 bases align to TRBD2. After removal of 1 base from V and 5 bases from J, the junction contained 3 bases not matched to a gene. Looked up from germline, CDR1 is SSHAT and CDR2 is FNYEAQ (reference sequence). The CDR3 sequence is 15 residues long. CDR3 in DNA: TGTGCCAGCAGCTTAGTAGCGGGGGGGCACGAGACCCAGTACTTC. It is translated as CASSLVAGGHETQYF.

The CDR3 coding sequence is TGTGCCAGCAGCTTGGGTGGTTCTAGCAATCAGCCCCAGCATTTT. Its translation is CASSLGGSSNQPQHF. The chain links TRBV5-6 to TRBJ1-5; D unclear. Germline CDR1 is SGHDT and CDR2 is YYEEEE. CDR3 length: 15 amino acids. Trimming took 0 bases from V and 0 from J, leaving 7 bases between them. Drawing the rest from reference TRBV5-6 and TRBJ1-5, the complete variable domain is DAGVTQSPTHLIKTRGQQVTLRCSPKSGHDTVSWYQQALGQGPQFIFQYYEEEERQRGNFPDRFSGHQFPNYSSELNVNALLLGDSALYLCASSLGGSSNQPQHFGDGTRLSIL.

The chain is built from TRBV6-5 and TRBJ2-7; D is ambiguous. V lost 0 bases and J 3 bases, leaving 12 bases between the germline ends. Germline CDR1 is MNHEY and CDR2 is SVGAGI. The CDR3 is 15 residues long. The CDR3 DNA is TGTGCCAGCAGTTACTCGTGGACCCCGGGCTACGAGCAGTACTTC. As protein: CASSYSWTPGYEQYF.

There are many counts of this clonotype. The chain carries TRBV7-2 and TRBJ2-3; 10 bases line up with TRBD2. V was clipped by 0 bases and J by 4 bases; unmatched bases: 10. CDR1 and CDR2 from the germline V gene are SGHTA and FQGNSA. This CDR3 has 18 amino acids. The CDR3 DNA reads TGTGCCAGCAGCTTAGCGTCGGCGAGCGGGGGGGCAGCAGATACGCAGTATTTT. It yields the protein CASSLASASGGAADTQYF.

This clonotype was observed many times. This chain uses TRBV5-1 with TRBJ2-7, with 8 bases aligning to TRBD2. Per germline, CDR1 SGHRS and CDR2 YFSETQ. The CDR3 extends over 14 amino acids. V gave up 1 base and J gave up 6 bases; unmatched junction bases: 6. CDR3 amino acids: CASSLYDSGSEQYV. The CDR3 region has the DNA TGCGCCAGCAGCTTGTACGACAGCGGGAGCGAGCAGTACGTC.

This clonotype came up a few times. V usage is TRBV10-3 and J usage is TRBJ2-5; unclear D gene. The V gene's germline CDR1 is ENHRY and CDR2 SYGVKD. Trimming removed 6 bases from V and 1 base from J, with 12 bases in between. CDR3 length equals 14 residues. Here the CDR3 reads CAIRRGASQETQYF. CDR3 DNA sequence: TGTGCCATCAGGCGTGGCGCCTCCCAAGAGACCCAGTACTTC.

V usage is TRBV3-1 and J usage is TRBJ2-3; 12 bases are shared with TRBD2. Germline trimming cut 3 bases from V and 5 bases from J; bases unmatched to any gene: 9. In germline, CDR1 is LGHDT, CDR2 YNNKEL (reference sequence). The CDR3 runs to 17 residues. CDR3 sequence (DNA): TGTGCCAGCAGCCATCGGAGACTAGCGGGGGAACGAGATACGCAGTATTTT. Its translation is CASSHRRLAGERDTQYF.

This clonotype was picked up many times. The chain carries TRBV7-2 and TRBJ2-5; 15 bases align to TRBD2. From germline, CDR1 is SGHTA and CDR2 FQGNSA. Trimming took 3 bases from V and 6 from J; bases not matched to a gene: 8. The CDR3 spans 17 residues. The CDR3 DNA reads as TGTGCCAGCAGCTTGGGACTAGCGGGGGGTGCAGGAAAGACCCAGTACTTC. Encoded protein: CASSLGLAGGAGKTQYF.

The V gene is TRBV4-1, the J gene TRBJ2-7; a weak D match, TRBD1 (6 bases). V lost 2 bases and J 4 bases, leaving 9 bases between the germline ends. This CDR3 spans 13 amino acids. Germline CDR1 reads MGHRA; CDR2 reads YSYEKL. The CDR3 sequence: CASSQNRVYEQYF. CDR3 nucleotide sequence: TGCGCCAGCAGCCAAAACAGGGTTTACGAGCAGTACTTC.

In nucleotides, the CDR3 is TGTGCCTGGAGTGGCGGACGGTGGTCGGAAAAACTGTTTTTT. This encodes CAWSGGRWSEKLFF. The genes are TRBV30 and TRBJ1-4; no definite D call. Germline V gene data show CDR1 as GTSNPN and CDR2 as SVGIG (reference sequence). The CDR3 sequence is 14 residues long. Trimming shortened V by 1 base and J by 8 bases, and 14 bases separated the two germline ends. Combining the CDR3 with reference TRBV30 and TRBJ1-4 gives the whole variable domain SQTIHQWPATLVQPVGSPLSLECTVEGTSNPNLYWYRQAAGRGLQLLFYSVGIGQISSEVPQNLSASRPQDRQFILSSKKLLLSDSGFYLCAWSGGRWSEKLFFGSGTQLSVL.

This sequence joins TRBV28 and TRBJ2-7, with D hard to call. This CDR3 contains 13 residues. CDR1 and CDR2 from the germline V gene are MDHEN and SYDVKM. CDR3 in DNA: TGTGCCAGGAGTTTCCGGGTCGGGCGAGAGCAGTACGTC. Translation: CARSFRVGREQYV.

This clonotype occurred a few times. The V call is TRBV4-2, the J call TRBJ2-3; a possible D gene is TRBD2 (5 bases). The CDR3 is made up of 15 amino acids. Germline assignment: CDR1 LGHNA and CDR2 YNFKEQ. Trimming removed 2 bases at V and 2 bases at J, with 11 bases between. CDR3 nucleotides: TGTGCCAGCAGCCAACCTAGCCATCCCACAGATACGCAGTATTTT. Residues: CASSQPSHPTDTQYF.

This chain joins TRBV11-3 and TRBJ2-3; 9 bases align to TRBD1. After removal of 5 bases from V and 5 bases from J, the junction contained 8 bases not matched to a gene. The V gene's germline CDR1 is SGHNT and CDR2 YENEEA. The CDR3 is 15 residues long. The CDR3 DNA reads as TGTGCCAGCAGCCCCGCGGGACAGGGTAGAGATACGCAGTATTTT. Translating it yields CASSPAGQGRDTQYF.

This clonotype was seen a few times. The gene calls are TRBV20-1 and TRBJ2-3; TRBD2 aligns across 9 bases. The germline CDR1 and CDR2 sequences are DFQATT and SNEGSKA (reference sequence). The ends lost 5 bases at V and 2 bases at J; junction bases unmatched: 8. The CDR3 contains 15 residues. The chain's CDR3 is CSAWKSGGNTDTQYF. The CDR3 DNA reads TGCAGTGCTTGGAAGAGCGGGGGGAACACAGATACGCAGTATTTT.

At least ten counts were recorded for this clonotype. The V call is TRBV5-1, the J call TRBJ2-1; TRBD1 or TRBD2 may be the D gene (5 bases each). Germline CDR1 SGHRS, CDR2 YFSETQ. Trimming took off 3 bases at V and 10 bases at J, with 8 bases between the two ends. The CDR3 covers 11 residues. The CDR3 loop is CASSWDLEQFF. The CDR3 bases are TGCGCCAGCAGCTGGGACCTCGAGCAGTTCTTC.

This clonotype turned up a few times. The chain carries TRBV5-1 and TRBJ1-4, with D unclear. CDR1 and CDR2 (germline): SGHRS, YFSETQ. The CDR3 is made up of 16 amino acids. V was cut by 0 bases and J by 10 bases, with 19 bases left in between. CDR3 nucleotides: TGCGCCAGCAGCTTGGCTCCCAGCGCTGGTCTGGGAAAACTGTTTTTT. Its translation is CASSLAPSAGLGKLFF.

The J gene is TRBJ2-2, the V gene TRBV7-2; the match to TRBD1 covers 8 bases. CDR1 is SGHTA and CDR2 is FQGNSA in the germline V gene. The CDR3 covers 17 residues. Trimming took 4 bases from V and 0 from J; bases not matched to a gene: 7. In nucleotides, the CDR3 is TGTGCCAGCAGCTCGATGTGGGGACAGGCGAACACCGGGGAGCTGTTTTTT. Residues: CASSSMWGQANTGELFF. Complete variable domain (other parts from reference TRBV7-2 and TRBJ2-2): GAGVSQSPSNKVTEKGKDVELRCDPISGHTALYWYRQSLGQGLEFLIYFQGNSAPDKSGLPSDRFSAERTGGSVSTLTIQRTQQEDSAVYLCASSSMWGQANTGELFFGEGSRLTVL.

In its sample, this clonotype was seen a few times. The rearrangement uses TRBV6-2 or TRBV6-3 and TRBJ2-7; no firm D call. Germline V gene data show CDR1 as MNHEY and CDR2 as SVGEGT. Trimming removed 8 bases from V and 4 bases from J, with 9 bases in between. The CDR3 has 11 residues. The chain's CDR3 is CASGPGYEQYF. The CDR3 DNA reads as TGTGCCAGCGGACCGGGTTACGAGCAGTACTTC.

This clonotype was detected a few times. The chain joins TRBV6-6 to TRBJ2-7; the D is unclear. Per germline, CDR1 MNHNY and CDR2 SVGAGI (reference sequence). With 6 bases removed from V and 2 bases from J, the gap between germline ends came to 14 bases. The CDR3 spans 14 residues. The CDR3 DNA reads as TGTGCCAGCAGCCAAGGCTTAAATCCCTACGAGCAGTACTTC. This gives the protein CASSQGLNPYEQYF.

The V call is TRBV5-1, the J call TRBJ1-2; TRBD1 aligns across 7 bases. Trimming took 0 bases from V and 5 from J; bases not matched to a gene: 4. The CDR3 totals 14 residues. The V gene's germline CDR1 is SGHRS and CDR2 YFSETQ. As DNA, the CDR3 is TGCGCCAGCAGCTTGGTTCAGGGGGAGTATGGCTACACCTTC. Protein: CASSLVQGEYGYTF.

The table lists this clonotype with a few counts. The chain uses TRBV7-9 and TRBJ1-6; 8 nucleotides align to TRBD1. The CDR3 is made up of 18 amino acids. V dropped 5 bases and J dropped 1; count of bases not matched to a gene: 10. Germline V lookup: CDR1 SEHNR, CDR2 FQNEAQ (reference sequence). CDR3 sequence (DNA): TGTGCCAGCAGCCAAGACAGGGGCGTGGGGTCCTATAATTCACCCCTCCACTTT. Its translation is CASSQDRGVGSYNSPLHF. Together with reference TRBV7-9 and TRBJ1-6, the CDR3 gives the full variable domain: DTGVSQNPRHKITKRGQNVTFRCDPISEHNRLYWYRQTLGQGPEFLTYFQNEAQLEKSRLLSDRFSAERPKGSFSTLEIQRTEQGDSAMYLCASSQDRGVGSYNSPLHFGNGTRLTVT.

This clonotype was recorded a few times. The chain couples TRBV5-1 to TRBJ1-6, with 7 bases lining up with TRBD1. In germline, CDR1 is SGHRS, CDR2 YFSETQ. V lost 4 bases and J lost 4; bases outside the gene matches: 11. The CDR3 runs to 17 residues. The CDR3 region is CASSRSGTAQYNSPLHF. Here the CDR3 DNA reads TGCGCCAGCAGCCGATCCGGGACAGCGCAATATAATTCACCCCTCCACTTT.

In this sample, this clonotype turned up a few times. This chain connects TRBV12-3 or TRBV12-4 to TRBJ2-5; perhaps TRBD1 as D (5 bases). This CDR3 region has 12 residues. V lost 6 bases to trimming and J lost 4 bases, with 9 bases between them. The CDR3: CASRWGPETQYF. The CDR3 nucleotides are TGTGCCAGCAGATGGGGCCCAGAGACCCAGTACTTC.

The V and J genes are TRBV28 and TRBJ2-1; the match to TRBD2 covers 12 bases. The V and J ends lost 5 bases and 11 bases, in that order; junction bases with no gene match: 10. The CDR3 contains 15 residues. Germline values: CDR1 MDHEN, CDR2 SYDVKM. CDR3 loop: CASSPTSGGPGKQFF. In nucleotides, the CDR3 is TGTGCCAGCAGTCCGACTAGCGGGGGCCCCGGGAAGCAGTTCTTC.